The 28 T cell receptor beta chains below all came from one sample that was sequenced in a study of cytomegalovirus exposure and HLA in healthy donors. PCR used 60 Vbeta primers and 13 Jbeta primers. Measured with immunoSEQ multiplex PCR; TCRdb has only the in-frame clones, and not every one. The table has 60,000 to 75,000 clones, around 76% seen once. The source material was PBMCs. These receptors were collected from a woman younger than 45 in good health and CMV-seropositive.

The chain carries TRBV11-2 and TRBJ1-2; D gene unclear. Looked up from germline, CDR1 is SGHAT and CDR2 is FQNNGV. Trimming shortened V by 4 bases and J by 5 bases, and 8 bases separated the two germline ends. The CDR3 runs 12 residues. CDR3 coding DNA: TGTGCCAGCAGCTCCCACAGTTATGGCTACACCTTC. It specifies CASSSHSYGYTF.

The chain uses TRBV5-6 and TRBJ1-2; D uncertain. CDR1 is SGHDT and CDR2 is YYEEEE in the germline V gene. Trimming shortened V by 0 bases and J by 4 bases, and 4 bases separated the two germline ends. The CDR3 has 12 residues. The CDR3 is CASSLATYGYTF. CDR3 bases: TGTGCCAGCAGCTTGGCTACCTATGGCTACACCTTC.

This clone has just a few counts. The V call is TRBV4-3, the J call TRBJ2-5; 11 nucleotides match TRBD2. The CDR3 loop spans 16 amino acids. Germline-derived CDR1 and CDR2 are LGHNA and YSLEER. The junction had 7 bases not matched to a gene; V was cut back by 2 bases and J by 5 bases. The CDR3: CASSQWLAGGGETQYF. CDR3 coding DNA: TGCGCCAGCAGCCAATGGCTAGCGGGAGGAGGGGAGACCCAGTACTTC.

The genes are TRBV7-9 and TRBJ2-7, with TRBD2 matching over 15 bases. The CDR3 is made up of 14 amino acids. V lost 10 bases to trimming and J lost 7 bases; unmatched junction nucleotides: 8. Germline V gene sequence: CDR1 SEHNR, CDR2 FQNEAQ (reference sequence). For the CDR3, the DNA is TGTGCCACGCCTCGGACTAGCGGGAGGGATGAGCAGTACTTC. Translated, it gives CATPRTSGRDEQYF.

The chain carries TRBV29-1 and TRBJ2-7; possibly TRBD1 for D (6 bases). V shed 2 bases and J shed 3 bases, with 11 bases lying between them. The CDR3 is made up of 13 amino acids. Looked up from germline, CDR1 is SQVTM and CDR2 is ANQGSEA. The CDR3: CSVETGHVYEQYF. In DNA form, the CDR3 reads TGCAGCGTTGAAACGGGACATGTCTACGAGCAGTACTTC.

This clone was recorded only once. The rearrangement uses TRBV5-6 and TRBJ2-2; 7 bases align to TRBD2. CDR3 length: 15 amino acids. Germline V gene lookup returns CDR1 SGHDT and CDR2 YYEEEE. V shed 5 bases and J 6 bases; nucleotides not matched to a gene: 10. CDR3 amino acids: CASRFLGTTAGELFF. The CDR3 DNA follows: TGTGCCAGCAGATTTCTAGGGACTACCGCCGGGGAGCTGTTTTTT.

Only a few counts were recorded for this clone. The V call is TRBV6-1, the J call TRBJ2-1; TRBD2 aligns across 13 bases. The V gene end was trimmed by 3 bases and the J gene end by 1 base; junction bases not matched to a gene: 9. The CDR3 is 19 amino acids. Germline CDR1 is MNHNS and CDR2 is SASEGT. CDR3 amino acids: CASSDTGLAGPFSYNEQFF. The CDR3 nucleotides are TGTGCCAGCAGTGACACGGGACTAGCGGGACCATTTTCCTACAATGAGCAGTTCTTC.

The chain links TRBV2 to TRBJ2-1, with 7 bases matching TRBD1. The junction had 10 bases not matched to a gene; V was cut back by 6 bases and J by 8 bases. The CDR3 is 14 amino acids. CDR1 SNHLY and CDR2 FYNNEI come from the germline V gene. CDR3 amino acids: CASRDDRDVDEQFF. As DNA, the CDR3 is TGTGCCAGCAGGGATGACAGGGACGTCGATGAGCAGTTCTTC.

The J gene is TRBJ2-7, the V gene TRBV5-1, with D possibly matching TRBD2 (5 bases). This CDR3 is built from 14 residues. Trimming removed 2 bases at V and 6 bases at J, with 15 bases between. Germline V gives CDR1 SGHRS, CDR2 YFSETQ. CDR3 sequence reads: CASSFSLAGGEQYF. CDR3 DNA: TGCGCCAGCAGCTTCTCGCTAGCTGGAGGCGAGCAGTACTTC.

The CDR3 DNA reads as TGTGCCAGCAGCTTAGCGTTGGGACTAGCGGGAGATGGGGCCAACGTCCTGACTTTC. It codes for CASSLALGLAGDGANVLTF. The rearrangement joins TRBV7-9 to TRBJ2-6, with 14 bases aligning to TRBD2. After removal of 0 bases from V and 3 bases from J, the junction contained 4 bases not matched to a gene. The CDR3 totals 19 residues. The V gene's germline CDR1 is SEHNR and CDR2 FQNEAQ (reference sequence).

CDR3: CASSPAGGGNEKLFF. CDR3 in DNA: TGTGCCAGCAGCCCGGCAGGGGGAGGTAATGAAAAACTGTTTTTT. The chain uses TRBV28 and TRBJ1-4; TRBD1 matches at 7 bases. The V segment lost 6 bases and the J segment 4 bases; nucleotides outside the gene matches: 8. The germline CDR1 and CDR2 sequences are MDHEN and SYDVKM. This CDR3 is built from 15 residues.

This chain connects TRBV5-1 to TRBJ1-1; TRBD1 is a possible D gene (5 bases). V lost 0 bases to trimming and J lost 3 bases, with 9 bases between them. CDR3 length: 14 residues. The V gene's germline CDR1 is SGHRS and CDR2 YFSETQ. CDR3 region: CASSLGAGHTEAFF. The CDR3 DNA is TGCGCCAGCAGCTTGGGTGCGGGGCACACTGAAGCTTTCTTT.

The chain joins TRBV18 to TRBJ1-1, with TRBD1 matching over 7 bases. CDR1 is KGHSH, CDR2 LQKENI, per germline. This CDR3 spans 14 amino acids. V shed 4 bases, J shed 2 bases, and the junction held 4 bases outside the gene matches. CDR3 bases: TGTGCCAGCTCACAAGGGACAGATAACACTGAAGCTTTCTTT. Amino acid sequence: CASSQGTDNTEAFF.

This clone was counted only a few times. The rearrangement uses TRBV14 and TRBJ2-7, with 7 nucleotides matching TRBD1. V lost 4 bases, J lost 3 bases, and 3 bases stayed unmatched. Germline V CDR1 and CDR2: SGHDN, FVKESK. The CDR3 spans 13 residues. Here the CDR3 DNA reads TGTGCCAGCAGCCCCCGGGACAGCTACGAGCAGTACTTC. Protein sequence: CASSPRDSYEQYF.

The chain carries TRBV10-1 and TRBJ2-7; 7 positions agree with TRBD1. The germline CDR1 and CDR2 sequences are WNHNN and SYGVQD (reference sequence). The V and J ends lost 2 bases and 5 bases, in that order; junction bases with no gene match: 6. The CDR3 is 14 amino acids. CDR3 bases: TGCGCCAGCAGTGAGACAGGGGTGGGAGACGAGCAGTACTTC. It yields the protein CASSETGVGDEQYF.

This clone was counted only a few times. The CDR3 sequence is CSVRGGTGSSNEQFF. The CDR3 nucleotides are TGCAGCGTTAGGGGGGGGACAGGGTCTTCCAATGAGCAGTTCTTC. The chain joins TRBV29-1 to TRBJ2-1; TRBD1 matches 9 bases. The CDR3 has 15 residues. The germline CDR1 and CDR2 sequences are SQVTM and ANQGSEA. Unmatched junction bases numbered 11, after V lost 5 bases and J lost 6 bases.

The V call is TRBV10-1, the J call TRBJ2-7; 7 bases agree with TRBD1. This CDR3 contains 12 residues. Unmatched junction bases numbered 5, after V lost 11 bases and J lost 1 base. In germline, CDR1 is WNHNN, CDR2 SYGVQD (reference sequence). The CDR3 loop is CAGGQPSYEQYF. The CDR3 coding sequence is TGCGCCGGGGGACAGCCTTCCTACGAGCAGTACTTC.

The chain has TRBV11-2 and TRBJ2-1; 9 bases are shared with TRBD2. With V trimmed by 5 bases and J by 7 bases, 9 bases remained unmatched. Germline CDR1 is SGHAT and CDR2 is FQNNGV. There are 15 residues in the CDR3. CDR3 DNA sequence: TGTGCCAGCAGCCCCCATAGCGGGAGCTTGAATGAGCAGTTCTTC. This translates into CASSPHSGSLNEQFF.

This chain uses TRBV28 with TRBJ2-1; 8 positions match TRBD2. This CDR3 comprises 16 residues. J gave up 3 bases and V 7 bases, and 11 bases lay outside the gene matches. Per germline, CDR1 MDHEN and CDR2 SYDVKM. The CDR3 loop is CASTWALAGLYNEQFF. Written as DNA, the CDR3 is TGTGCCAGCACCTGGGCCCTAGCGGGCCTCTACAATGAGCAGTTCTTC.

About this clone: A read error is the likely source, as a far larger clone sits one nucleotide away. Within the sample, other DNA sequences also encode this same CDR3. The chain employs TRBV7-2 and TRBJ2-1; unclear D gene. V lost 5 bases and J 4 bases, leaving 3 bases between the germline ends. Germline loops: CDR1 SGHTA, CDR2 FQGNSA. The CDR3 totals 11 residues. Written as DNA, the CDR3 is TGTGCCAGCAGCCCGTACAATGAGCAGTTCTTC. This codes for CASSPYNEQFF. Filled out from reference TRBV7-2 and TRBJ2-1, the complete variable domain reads GAGVSQSPSNKVTEKGKDVELRCDPISGHTALYWYRQSLGQGLEFLIYFQGNSAPDKSGLPSDRFSAERTGGSVSTLTIQRTQQEDSAVYLCASSPYNEQFFGPGTRLTVL.

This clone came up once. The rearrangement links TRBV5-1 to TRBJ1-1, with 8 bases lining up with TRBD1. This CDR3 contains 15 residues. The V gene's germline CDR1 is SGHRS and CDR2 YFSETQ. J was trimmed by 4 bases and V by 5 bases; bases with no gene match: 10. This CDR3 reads CASRPNDRGTTEAFF. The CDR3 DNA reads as TGCGCCAGCAGACCTAACGACAGGGGTACCACTGAAGCTTTCTTT.

In DNA, the CDR3 is TGCGCCAGCAGCCAAGACAGAAGTCATTGGCCCCAGCATTTT. Translated, it gives CASSQDRSHWPQHF. The chain links TRBV4-1 to TRBJ1-5; D is undetermined. The V end lost 0 bases, the J end lost 9 bases, and 12 bases lay between the germline ends. The CDR3 covers 14 residues. From germline, CDR1 is MGHRA and CDR2 YSYEKL.

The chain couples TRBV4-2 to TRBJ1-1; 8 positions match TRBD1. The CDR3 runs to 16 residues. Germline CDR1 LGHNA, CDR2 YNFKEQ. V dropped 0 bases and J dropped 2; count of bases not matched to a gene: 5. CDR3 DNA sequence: TGTGCCAGCAGCCAAGAAGTGGGACAGGCAAACACTGAAGCTTTCTTT. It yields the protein CASSQEVGQANTEAFF.

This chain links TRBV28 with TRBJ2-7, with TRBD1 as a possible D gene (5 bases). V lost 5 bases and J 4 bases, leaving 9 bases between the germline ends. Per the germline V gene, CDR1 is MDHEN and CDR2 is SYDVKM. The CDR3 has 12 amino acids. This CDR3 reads CASSIRDYEQYF. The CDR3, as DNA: TGTGCCAGCAGTATCAGGGATTACGAGCAGTACTTC.

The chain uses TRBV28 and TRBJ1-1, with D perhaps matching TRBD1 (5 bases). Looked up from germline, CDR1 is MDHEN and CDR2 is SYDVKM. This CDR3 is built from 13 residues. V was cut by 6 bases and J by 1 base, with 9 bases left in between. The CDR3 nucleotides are TGTGCCAGCAGCTACGACAGGAACACTGAAGCTTTCTTT. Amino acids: CASSYDRNTEAFF.

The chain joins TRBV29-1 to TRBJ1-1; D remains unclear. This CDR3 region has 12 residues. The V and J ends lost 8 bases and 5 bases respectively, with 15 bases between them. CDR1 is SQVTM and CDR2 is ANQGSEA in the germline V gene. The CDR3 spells CSSSVTGTEAFF. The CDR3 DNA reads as TGCAGCTCCTCCGTAACGGGTACTGAAGCTTTCTTT.

Here the CDR3 reads CASSDGGPLNEQFF. The CDR3 region has the DNA TGCGCCAGCAGCGACGGGGGGCCCCTAAATGAGCAGTTCTTC. The chain couples TRBV5-1 to TRBJ2-1; D possibly corresponds to TRBD2 (7 bases). Germline lookup yields CDR1 SGHRS and CDR2 YFSETQ. The CDR3 sequence is 14 residues long. The V end lost 4 bases, the J end lost 7 bases, and 15 bases lay between the germline ends.

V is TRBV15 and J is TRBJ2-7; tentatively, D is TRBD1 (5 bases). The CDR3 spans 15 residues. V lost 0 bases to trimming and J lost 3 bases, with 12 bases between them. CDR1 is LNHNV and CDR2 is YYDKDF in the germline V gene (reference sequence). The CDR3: CATSRDLQTDYEQYF. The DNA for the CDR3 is TGTGCCACCAGCAGAGATCTCCAGACAGACTACGAGCAGTACTTC.